This TCR beta chain was found in a study of T cells in Graves' hyperthyroidism and ophthalmopathy. Across the whole study: At initial diagnosis, before any treatment had begun, peripheral blood was obtained. Study-wide results and caveats: Blood samples included most of the expanded thyroid clonotypes exceeding 0.001.

In this sample, this clonotype turned up many times. Its antigen is undetermined. This CDR3 has 19 amino acids. Germline CDR1 is MDHEN and CDR2 is SYDVKM. V lost 1 base, J lost 2 bases, and 14 bases stayed unmatched. Regions amplified from RNA transcripts were the TCR beta CDR3 regions. TCR CDR3 underwent first-round RT-PCR with the HTBI primer set. Each CDR3 protein gets one entry after TCRdb re-called the multiplex PCR reads with MiXCR. This table holds about 290,000 distinct CDR3 sequences, 10% to 15% found once. What was sequenced was blood. The sequence was obtained from a woman in her 30s with Graves' hyperthyroidism that later progressed to Graves' ophthalmopathy. This chain links TRBV28 with TRBJ1-1, with TRBD1 identical over 9 bases. CDR3 protein: CASSLLTTGQGVKNTEAFF. CDR3 sequence (DNA): TGTGCCAGCAGTTTATTAACCACGGGACAGGGAGTGAAAAACACTGAAGCTTTCTTT. Variable domain in full (rest from reference TRBV28 and TRBJ1-1): DVKVTQSSRYLVKRTGEKVFLECVQDMDHENMFWYRQDPGLGLRLIYFSYDVKMKEKGDIPEGYSVSREKKERFSLILESASTNQTSMYLCASSLLTTGQGVKNTEAFFGQGTRLTVV.